A single sample gave rise to the 21 T cell receptor beta chains below, sequenced in a study of shared clonotypes between healthy human individuals. Method: immunoSEQ multiplex PCR; TCRdb's copy keeps in-frame clones and lacks some. The sample contains about a million clones, 70% to 85% of which appear only once. Material: memory CD4+ T cells sorted from blood. Subset described: CD45RA-negative fraction. The receptors come from a man aged 18 to 35 in good health.

V gene TRBV10-3 combines with J gene TRBJ2-5, with D perhaps matching TRBD1 or TRBD2 (5 bases each). Germline lookup yields CDR1 ENHRY and CDR2 SYGVKD. This CDR3 is 15 amino acids long. V was clipped by 1 base and J by 4 bases, with 13 bases between them. The CDR3 sequence is CAISELTGPGETQYF. CDR3 DNA sequence: TGTGCCATCAGTGAGTTAACGGGGCCGGGAGAGACCCAGTACTTC.

This clone was seen only once. The gene calls are TRBV5-1 and TRBJ2-1, with TRBD2 identical over 11 bases. The CDR3 is made up of 19 amino acids. Germline-derived CDR1 and CDR2 are SGHRS and YFSETQ. Trimming at V came to 3 bases and at J to 5 bases, leaving 16 bases not matched to a gene. The CDR3 bases are TGCGCCAGCAGCTCCTTCGGTAGCGGGAGGGCCGGGGAGAACAATGAGCAGTTCTTC. Residues: CASSSFGSGRAGENNEQFF.

The chain recombines TRBV7-2 with TRBJ2-3, with D possibly TRBD2 on 6 matching bases. V lost 2 bases to trimming and J lost 4 bases, with 16 bases between them. CDR3 length: 16 amino acids. Germline V gene data show CDR1 as SGHTA and CDR2 as FQGNSA. CDR3 DNA: TGTGCCAGCAGCTTATCCCCGGGACTGGGCTCAGATACGCAGTATTTT. Protein sequence: CASSLSPGLGSDTQYF.

The chain recombines TRBV7-2 with TRBJ1-2; 8 nucleotides line up with TRBD1. Per germline, CDR1 SGHTA and CDR2 FQGNSA. V shed 7 bases, J shed 6 bases, and the junction held 13 bases outside the gene matches. This CDR3 comprises 15 residues. In nucleotides, the CDR3 is TGTGCCAGCACCCTTACTCTCACAGGGGGAAATGGCTACACCTTC. Translation gives CASTLTLTGGNGYTF.

The chain combines TRBV14 with TRBJ2-5; 11 bases agree with TRBD2. Germline trimming cut 1 base from V and 5 bases from J; bases unmatched to any gene: 9. Per the germline V gene, CDR1 is SGHDN and CDR2 is FVKESK. There are 17 residues in the CDR3. The CDR3 loop reads CASSQGLPGLAVETQYF. For the CDR3, the DNA is TGTGCCAGCAGCCAAGGTCTCCCGGGACTAGCGGTGGAGACCCAGTACTTC.

The chain combines TRBV5-1 with TRBJ2-3, with a weak D call TRBD1 (5 bases). Germline assignment: CDR1 SGHRS and CDR2 YFSETQ. The CDR3 is made up of 13 amino acids. V lost 5 bases to trimming and J lost 5 bases, with 12 bases between them. The DNA for the CDR3 is TGCGCCAGCAGGTCCGGAACAGGAGATACGCAGTATTTT. Protein: CASRSGTGDTQYF.

The chain combines TRBV6-1 with TRBJ2-7; no firm D call. V lost 7 bases to trimming and J lost 2 bases, with 18 bases between them. The V gene's germline CDR1 is MNHNS and CDR2 SASEGT. This CDR3 is built from 15 residues. CDR3 sequence: CASNSHLAGPYEQYF. As DNA, the CDR3 is TGTGCCAGCAATTCCCACCTGGCCGGCCCCTACGAGCAGTACTTC.

For the CDR3, the DNA is TGTGCCAGCAGCTTAGGTGCCAGTCTGACCGGGGAGCTGTTTTTT. Its translation: CASSLGASLTGELFF. V gene TRBV7-8 combines with J gene TRBJ2-2, with D unclear. In germline, CDR1 is SGHVS, CDR2 FQNEAQ. This CDR3 comprises 15 residues. V was pared by 1 base and J by 5 bases, with 11 bases between.

This rearrangement joins TRBV18 to TRBJ2-7; TRBD2 matches at 10 bases. The V gene's germline CDR1 is KGHSH and CDR2 LQKENI. With V trimmed by 3 bases and J by 6 bases, 5 bases remained unmatched. CDR3 length: 14 residues. DNA of the CDR3: TGTGCCAGCTCACCCTCCGGGACTAGCGTCGAGCAGTACTTC. Protein: CASSPSGTSVEQYF.

This clone was seen a handful of times. For the CDR3, the DNA is TGTGCCTGGAGTTGGGTGTGGGAGACCCAGTACTTC. Translating it yields CAWSWVWETQYF. V is TRBV30 and J is TRBJ2-5, with D uncertain. Trimming cost V 2 bases and J 5 bases, with 9 bases left between them. CDR3 length equals 12 residues. Germline values: CDR1 GTSNPN, CDR2 SVGIG (reference sequence).

This clone occurred many times. The chain employs TRBV19 and TRBJ2-7; a weak D match, TRBD2 (6 bases). Germline assignment: CDR1 LNHDA and CDR2 SQIVND (reference sequence). V dropped 7 bases and J dropped 0 bases, with 16 bases sitting between them. There are 15 residues in the CDR3. The CDR3 region has the DNA TGTGCCAGTACTACGGGGACTGGGAGCTCCTACGAGCAGTACTTC. Protein product: CASTTGTGSSYEQYF.

The chain couples TRBV11-2 to TRBJ2-6; maybe TRBD1 (6 bases). Trimming took off 1 base at V and 0 bases at J, with 10 bases between the two ends. CDR1 is SGHAT, CDR2 FQNNGV, per germline. This CDR3 region has 17 residues. This chain's CDR3 is CASSLVGRGSGANVLTF. The CDR3 nucleotides are TGTGCCAGCAGCTTAGTTGGCAGGGGCTCTGGGGCCAACGTCCTGACTTTC.

The rearrangement uses TRBV4-1 and TRBJ1-5, with TRBD1 matching 8 bases. J was trimmed by 9 bases and V by 0 bases; bases with no gene match: 7. This CDR3 is built from 15 residues. CDR1 is MGHRA, CDR2 YSYEKL, per germline. The CDR3 reads CASSQDPGGTGPQHF. CDR3 DNA: TGCGCCAGCAGCCAAGATCCTGGCGGGACAGGGCCCCAGCATTTT.

Note on this clone: This probably arose from a read error, given a far larger clone one base away. The gene calls are TRBV7-2 and TRBJ2-7; 10 bases are shared with TRBD1. The CDR3 consists of 14 residues. V shed 5 bases and J 2 bases; nucleotides not matched to a gene: 3. The germline CDR1 and CDR2 sequences are SGHTA and FQGNSA. DNA of the CDR3: TGTGCCAGCAGCCCCGGGACAGGGGCCTACGAGCAGTACTTC. Translated, it gives CASSPGTGAYEQYF.

Remarks on this clone: Other DNA sequences in the sample encode the same CDR3. V and J are TRBV2 and TRBJ1-6; TRBD1 matches at 9 bases. The CDR3 contains 13 residues. CDR1 is SNHLY and CDR2 is FYNNEI in the germline V gene. V lost 6 bases and J lost 8; bases outside the gene matches: 2. The CDR3 DNA reads as TGTGCCAGCAGGGGACAGGGAGATTCACCCCTCCACTTT. The encoded protein is CASRGQGDSPLHF.

The chain recombines TRBV18 with TRBJ2-3, with 9 bases lining up with TRBD1. Germline CDR1 and CDR2: KGHSH and LQKENI. The CDR3 is made up of 14 amino acids. V shed 3 bases, J shed 6 bases, and the junction held 4 bases outside the gene matches. CDR3 region: CASSPYRGPDTQYF. The CDR3 region has the DNA TGTGCCAGCTCACCCTACAGGGGGCCGGATACGCAGTATTTT.

CDR3 region: CASSQSNTEAFF. CDR3 DNA sequence: TGCGCCAGCAGCCAGTCAAACACTGAAGCTTTCTTT. The chain carries TRBV4-3 and TRBJ1-1; D remains ambiguous. Germline assignment: CDR1 LGHNA and CDR2 YSLEER. Trimming stripped 3 bases from V and 2 bases from J, with 4 bases between. The CDR3 is 12 residues long.

In this sample, this clone turned up once. The rearrangement links TRBV4-1 to TRBJ1-3; the D gene is possibly TRBD1 (5 bases). The germline gives CDR1 MGHRA, CDR2 YSYEKL. V was shortened by 0 bases and J by 4 bases, with 13 bases between the two germline ends. This CDR3 contains 16 residues. CDR3 in amino acids: CASSQDGPGRGNTIYF. DNA for the CDR3: TGCGCCAGCAGCCAAGATGGGCCAGGGCGAGGAAACACCATATATTTT.

In the case of this clone: Additional DNA sequences in this sample encode the identical CDR3. This chain connects TRBV10-3 to TRBJ1-2; unclear D gene. CDR3 length equals 12 residues. Germline-derived CDR1 and CDR2 are ENHRY and SYGVKD. V lost 2 bases to trimming and J lost 5 bases, with 6 bases between them. CDR3 sequence reads: CAISEGGYGYTF. CDR3 nucleotide sequence: TGTGCCATCAGTGAGGGAGGGTATGGCTACACCTTC.

Regarding this clone: A much larger clone differs from this one at a single base, so this may be a read error. This sample also contains other DNA sequences that code for the same CDR3. V is TRBV28 and J is TRBJ1-5, with 7 bases matching TRBD1. V lost 5 bases, J lost 1 base, and 2 bases stayed unmatched. Per germline, CDR1 MDHEN and CDR2 SYDVKM. The CDR3 is made up of 14 amino acids. This CDR3 is CASSQGGSNQPQHF. CDR3 in DNA: TGTGCCAGCAGTCAGGGGGGCAGCAATCAGCCCCAGCATTTT. The complete variable domain, with remaining parts taken from reference TRBV28 and TRBJ1-5, reads DVKVTQSSRYLVKRTGEKVFLECVQDMDHENMFWYRQDPGLGLRLIYFSYDVKMKEKGDIPEGYSVSREKKERFSLILESASTNQTSMYLCASSQGGSNQPQHFGDGTRLSIL.

J is TRBJ1-3 and V is TRBV28, with a possible D match to TRBD1 (5 bases). V dropped 10 bases and J dropped 4 bases, with 11 bases sitting between them. In germline, CDR1 is MDHEN, CDR2 SYDVKM. The CDR3 consists of 12 residues. CDR3 sequence reads: CATSRGGNTIYF. The DNA for the CDR3 is TGTGCCACCTCTCGGGGCGGAAACACCATATATTTT.